Presented here are 2 T cell receptor beta chains from one specimen sequenced in a study of beta chain features in type 1 diabetes. Every bit of the isolated RNA underwent reverse transcription, so sequencing read expressed TCRB transcripts. Sequencing used immunoSEQ multiplex PCR; TCRdb keeps in-frame clones, though not all of them. The top ten clones hold under 4.5% of a sample with around 250,000 clones, 25% to 30% of them seen once. Sequences were obtained from central memory CD4+ T cells from blood. These TCRs come from a man between 25 and 39 years old in good health.

The chain is built from TRBV5-6 and TRBJ1-1; 7 bases map to TRBD1. The CDR3 is made up of 14 amino acids. Germline CDR1 reads SGHDT; CDR2 reads YYEEEE. Losses at the gene ends were 0 bases for V and 5 bases for J; bases not matched to a gene: 4. The CDR3 DNA sequence: TGTGCCAGCAGCTTGGGGACCAGGGGGACTGAAGCTTTCTTT. This sequence encodes CASSLGTRGTEAFF.

The chain links TRBV7-9 to TRBJ2-3; TRBD1 might be the D (6 bases). CDR3 length: 15 amino acids. Germline V CDR1 and CDR2: SEHNR, FQNEAQ (reference sequence). V was clipped by 0 bases and J by 4 bases, with 11 bases between them. The CDR3 region has the DNA TGTGCCAGCAGCTTAGCCAGGGGAATCTCAGATACGCAGTATTTT. This translates into CASSLARGISDTQYF.